The rows below give T cell receptor beta chains drawn from one sample of a study of cytomegalovirus exposure and HLA in healthy donors. The protocol was immunoSEQ multiplex PCR, while the TCRdb copy is restricted to in-frame clones and leaves out a portion. Found here are about 120,000 clones, around 80% of them singletons; the top ten hold roughly 2.5%. The sample taken for sequencing was PBMCs. These receptors were obtained from a woman in her forties in good health and CMV-seropositive. CDR3s include the opening cysteine and the closing phenylalanine or tryptophan. D genes are given only for firm matches. The listing skips clone size in some rows; elsewhere it reads once, few, many or a size class.

>TRBJ1-4|.|15|TRBD1|TRBV18
TGTGCCAGCTCATTCGGGACAGCCAAAAATGAAAAACTGTTTTTT
CASSFGTAKNEKLFF
>TRBJ2-2|once|14|TRBD2|TRBV12-5
TGTGCTAGTGGTTTAGCGGGGGTAACCGGGGAGCTGTTTTTT
CASGLAGVTGELFF
>TRBJ1-5|.|13|.|TRBV15
TGTGCCACCAGCAGGGGTGGAGGTCAGCCCCAGCATTTT
CATSRGGGQPQHF
>TRBJ2-2|.|11|.|TRBV29-1
TGCAGCGCCGGAGGGGACGGGGAGCTGTTTTTT
CSAGGDGELFF
>TRBJ2-7|.|11|.|TRBV29-1
TGCAGCGTTGGGGGCAGCTACGAGCAGTACTTC
CSVGGSYEQYF
>TRBJ1-2|.|16|.|TRBV4-1
TGCGCCAGCAGCCCCCAAGGAAGGGGCCACAACTATGGCTACACCTTC
CASSPQGRGHNYGYTF
>TRBJ1-6|.|15|.|TRBV19
TGTGCCAGTAGAGTAACCCCGACAGATAATTCACCCCTCCACTTT
CASRVTPTDNSPLHF
>TRBJ2-7|once|12|TRBD2|TRBV6-5
TGTGCCAGCGGTAGCGGGGTCTACGAGCAGTACTTC
CASGSGVYEQYF
>TRBJ2-5|few|16|.|TRBV7-8
TGTGCCAGCAGCTTAGGTGCGGGGCTCAATGGAGAGACCCAGTACTTC
CASSLGAGLNGETQYF
>TRBJ2-3|.|13|.|TRBV9
TGTGCCAGCAGCGTTGGGGAGACAGATACGCAGTATTTT
CASSVGETDTQYF
>TRBJ2-1|.|15|TRBD2|TRBV11-2
TGTGCCAGCAGCTCCTCGGGGGGGCATATCGATGAGCAGTTCTTC
CASSSSGGHIDEQFF
>TRBJ1-1|.|15|.|TRBV4-1
TGCGCCAGCAGCCAAGATTTAAGGGGAGGGACTGAAGCTTTCTTT
CASSQDLRGGTEAFF
>TRBJ2-7|.|15|.|TRBV5-1
TGCGCCAGCAGCTTGGGCGGGACAGCTGCCTACGAGCAGTACTTC
CASSLGGTAAYEQYF
>TRBJ1-4|.|17|.|TRBV9
TGTGCCAGCACCTCCGGGGAGGGAAGCGGGGCTAATGAAAAACTGTTTTTT
CASTSGEGSGANEKLFF